The 15 T cell receptor beta chains listed next were all sequenced from one sample in a study of shared clonotypes between healthy human individuals. The assay was immunoSEQ multiplex PCR, and TCRdb's table has in-frame clones only and misses some. The data contain 950,000 to 1,300,000 clones, about 70% of them singletons. The specimen sequenced was memory CD4+ T cells sorted from blood. Subset in this sample: CD45RA-negative fraction. Receptors originate from a man younger than 35 in good health.

This clone came up a few times. This chain joins TRBV6-1 and TRBJ1-1, with D perhaps TRBD1 (6 bases). V lost 7 bases and J 4 bases, leaving 16 bases between the germline ends. In germline, CDR1 is MNHNS, CDR2 SASEGT. The CDR3 sequence is 14 residues long. The CDR3 reads CASIRDRPGTEAFF. In DNA, the CDR3 is TGTGCCAGCATACGCGACAGGCCAGGCACTGAAGCTTTCTTT.

This clone was counted a few times. This chain uses TRBV28 with TRBJ1-2; no clear D gene. The germline gives CDR1 MDHEN, CDR2 SYDVKM. V was pared by 3 bases and J by 5 bases, with 10 bases between. The length of the CDR3 is 13 residues. This chain's CDR3 is CASSFSWEYGYTF. CDR3 DNA sequence: TGTGCCAGCAGTTTCAGCTGGGAGTATGGCTACACCTTC.

This clone came up many times. The rearrangement joins TRBV10-3 to TRBJ1-1; D is possibly TRBD1 (6 bases). V lost 6 bases, J lost 4 bases, and 15 bases lay in between. From germline, CDR1 is ENHRY and CDR2 SYGVKD. The CDR3 runs 14 residues. The CDR3 loop reads CAIRRAGDGTEAFF. The CDR3 nucleotides are TGTGCCATCAGGAGGGCAGGGGATGGCACTGAAGCTTTCTTT.

This chain uses TRBV4-3 with TRBJ2-5; 7 bases align to TRBD1. V was clipped by 5 bases and J by 5 bases; unmatched bases: 11. Per the germline V gene, CDR1 is LGHNA and CDR2 is YSLEER. The CDR3 is 15 residues long. This CDR3 reads CASSATGSLGETQYF. CDR3 nucleotide sequence: TGCGCCAGCAGCGCGACAGGGTCTCTGGGGGAGACCCAGTACTTC.

The chain employs TRBV6-5 and TRBJ1-2; no clear D. The CDR3 consists of 13 residues. Germline CDR1 MNHEY, CDR2 SVGAGI. V was cut by 0 bases and J by 8 bases, with 10 bases left in between. The CDR3 nucleotides are TGTGCCAGCAGTTACTCGATAGCATCGGGCTACACCTTC. It yields the protein CASSYSIASGYTF.

V is TRBV5-1 and J is TRBJ2-7, with 7 bases matching TRBD1. The V gene's germline CDR1 is SGHRS and CDR2 YFSETQ. V lost 0 bases to trimming and J lost 2 bases; unmatched junction nucleotides: 8. The CDR3 is made up of 16 amino acids. In DNA, the CDR3 is TGCGCCAGCAGCTTGGTCCTCGGACAGGCACCCTACGAGCAGTACTTC. Translating gives CASSLVLGQAPYEQYF.

The gene calls are TRBV2 and TRBJ2-3, with TRBD2 identical over 8 bases. This CDR3 is built from 14 residues. Germline values: CDR1 SNHLY, CDR2 FYNNEI. J lost 2 bases, V lost 5 bases, and 3 bases had no gene match. In nucleotides, the CDR3 is TGTGCCAGCAGTAGACTAGCGAACACAGATACGCAGTATTTT. Translating gives CASSRLANTDTQYF. The whole variable domain, filled in from reference TRBV2 and TRBJ2-3, reads EPEVTQTPSHQVTQMGQEVILRCVPISNHLYFYWYRQILGQKVEFLVSFYNNEISEKSEIFDDQFSVERPDGSNFTLKIRSTKLEDSAMYFCASSRLANTDTQYFGPGTRLTVL.

As to this clone: The identical CDR3 is also encoded by other nucleotide sequences in the sample. This chain connects TRBV6-1 to TRBJ2-3; D call uncertain. V was clipped by 5 bases and J by 2 bases, with 14 bases between them. This CDR3 spans 15 amino acids. Looked up from germline, CDR1 is MNHNS and CDR2 is SASEGT. The CDR3 bases are TGTGCCAGCAGTTCGTCAGTAACCTCCACAGATACGCAGTATTTT. Residues: CASSSSVTSTDTQYF.

The chain's CDR3 is CASSNRDRAYNEQFF. CDR3 sequence (DNA): TGCGCCAGCAGCAACCGGGACAGGGCGTACAATGAGCAGTTCTTC. The rearrangement joins TRBV5-1 to TRBJ2-1; 9 bases agree with TRBD1. The germline V gene encodes CDR1 SGHRS and CDR2 YFSETQ. J gave up 4 bases and V 4 bases, and 6 bases lay outside the gene matches. The CDR3 length is 15 residues. Combining the CDR3 with reference TRBV5-1 and TRBJ2-1 gives the whole variable domain KAGVTQTPRYLIKTRGQQVTLSCSPISGHRSVSWYQQTPGQGLQFLFEYFSETQRNKGNFPGRFSGRQFSNSRSEMNVSTLELGDSALYLCASSNRDRAYNEQFFGPGTRLTVL.

The V call is TRBV5-1, the J call TRBJ1-5; unclear D gene. Germline CDR1 is SGHRS and CDR2 is YFSETQ. CDR3 length: 15 residues. The ends were cut back, 0 bases at V and 3 bases at J, with 10 bases in the middle. The CDR3 DNA reads TGCGCCAGCAGCTTGGTCGGGTCCCTCAATCAGCCCCAGCATTTT. Translated, it gives CASSLVGSLNQPQHF.

The chain recombines TRBV11-1 with TRBJ1-1, with TRBD1 matching over 11 bases. Germline V gene lookup returns CDR1 SGHAT and CDR2 FQDESV (reference sequence). The CDR3 contains 15 residues. The J segment lost 4 bases and the V segment lost 2 bases, leaving 3 bases of the junction unmatched. CDR3 sequence (DNA): TGTGCCAGCAGCTTACTCGGGACAGGGGGCACTGAAGCTTTCTTT. Its translation is CASSLLGTGGTEAFF.

This clone was detected once. This chain uses TRBV7-9 with TRBJ1-4, with no clear D. V was cut by 1 base and J by 2 bases, with 11 bases left in between. In germline, CDR1 is SEHNR, CDR2 FQNEAQ (reference sequence). The CDR3 contains 16 residues. CDR3 amino acids: CASSLGDLDTNEKLFF. The CDR3 DNA is TGTGCCAGCAGCTTAGGTGACTTGGACACTAATGAAAAACTGTTTTTT.

A word on this clone: The sample holds other DNA sequences that translate to the same CDR3. The chain combines TRBV5-1 with TRBJ2-7; D is unresolved. The V gene's germline CDR1 is SGHRS and CDR2 YFSETQ. This CDR3 comprises 11 residues. The ends were cut back, 4 bases at V and 3 bases at J, with 5 bases in the middle. In DNA, the CDR3 is TGCGCCAGCAGCCTGGGCTACGAGCAGTACTTC. The encoded protein is CASSLGYEQYF. Drawing the rest from reference TRBV5-1 and TRBJ2-7, the complete variable domain is KAGVTQTPRYLIKTRGQQVTLSCSPISGHRSVSWYQQTPGQGLQFLFEYFSETQRNKGNFPGRFSGRQFSNSRSEMNVSTLELGDSALYLCASSLGYEQYFGPGTRLTVT.

The chain uses TRBV4-2 and TRBJ2-7; 8 bases are a match to TRBD2. This CDR3 is built from 16 residues. V was pared by 4 bases and J by 1 base, with 9 bases of the junction left unmatched. Germline CDR1 LGHNA, CDR2 YNFKEQ. CDR3 loop: CASSPLDTSGSYEQYF. CDR3 DNA: TGTGCCAGCAGCCCCCTGGACACTAGCGGATCCTACGAGCAGTACTTC.

Concerning this clone: A much more abundant neighbour one base away suggests this may be a read error. CDR3 amino acids: CASSLGSGTEAFF. DNA of the CDR3: TGTGCCAGCAGCTTAGGTTCAGGGACTGAAGCTTTCTTT. V usage is TRBV7-2 and J usage is TRBJ1-1; D may be TRBD1 (5 bases). Trimming took off 1 base at V and 5 bases at J, with 8 bases between the two ends. The CDR3 is 13 amino acids. Germline CDR1 reads SGHTA; CDR2 reads FQGNSA. The variable domain in full, with the rest retrieved from reference TRBV7-2 and TRBJ1-1, is GAGVSQSPSNKVTEKGKDVELRCDPISGHTALYWYRQSLGQGLEFLIYFQGNSAPDKSGLPSDRFSAERTGGSVSTLTIQRTQQEDSAVYLCASSLGSGTEAFFGQGTRLTVV.